The 30 T cell receptor beta chains given below trace back to one sample, sequenced in a study of cytomegalovirus exposure and HLA in healthy donors (dated by TCRdb to about 2017). Library preparation was by the immunoSEQ multiplex PCR assay. A mixture of 60 forward primers for TCR Vbeta segments and 13 reverse primers for TCR Jbeta segments was used in the multiplex PCR. Not all clones reach the TCRdb copy of this immuneACCESS table, which keeps in-frame sequences only. Checked studies attribute under half of the gap to unresolved V genes and leave the rest unexplained. In all, the sample holds 150,000 to 200,000 clones, and over 75% of those were seen once. The leading ten clones occupy 0.2% to 0.3% of the sample. The sample consisted of PBMCs. The receptors here all came from a girl less than two years old in good health and CMV-seronegative.

V and J are TRBV19 and TRBJ2-3; 10 bases are shared with TRBD2. V was pared by 3 bases and J by 2 bases, with 2 bases of the junction left unmatched. The CDR3 covers 15 residues. CDR1 and CDR2 from the germline V gene are LNHDA and SQIVND (reference sequence). The CDR3 DNA follows: TGTGCCAGTAGTATTACTAGCGGGATCACAGATACGCAGTATTTT. Encoded protein: CASSITSGITDTQYF.

This clone has just one count. The junction departs from the called germline gene at one end, perhaps through a read error. This chain links TRBV7-9 with TRBJ2-7; TRBD1 agrees at 8 bases. Germline V gives CDR1 SEHNR, CDR2 FQNEAQ (reference sequence). The CDR3 is made up of 13 amino acids. The CDR3 DNA is TGTTCCAGCAGCTTAGACAGGGGCGGCGAGCAGTACTTC. It encodes CSSSLDRGGEQYF.

The chain employs TRBV2 and TRBJ2-2; TRBD1 is a possible D gene (5 bases). Germline CDR1 and CDR2: SNHLY and FYNNEI. CDR3 length: 14 amino acids. Between the trimmed V and J ends, which lost 6 bases and 3 bases, there was a span of 11 bases. CDR3 nucleotides: TGTGCCAGCAGCAGGGATTTGGACACCGGGGAGCTGTTTTTT. It translates to CASSRDLDTGELFF. The full variable domain, rest sourced from reference TRBV2 and TRBJ2-2, is EPEVTQTPSHQVTQMGQEVILRCVPISNHLYFYWYRQILGQKVEFLVSFYNNEISEKSEIFDDQFSVERPDGSNFTLKIRSTKLEDSAMYFCASSRDLDTGELFFGEGSRLTVL.

J is TRBJ1-2 and V is TRBV29-1, with D possibly being TRBD1 (6 bases). V was pared by 4 bases and J by 4 bases, with 10 bases between. Germline loops: CDR1 SQVTM, CDR2 ANQGSEA. The CDR3 totals 12 residues. Here the CDR3 DNA reads TGCAGCGTTGGGACAGAAAGCTATGGCTACACCTTC. Amino acid sequence: CSVGTESYGYTF.

This clone was seen a few times. The rearrangement links TRBV4-1 to TRBJ1-2; D remains unclear. CDR1 and CDR2 from the germline V gene are MGHRA and YSYEKL. Trimming shortened V by 0 bases and J by 8 bases, and 7 bases separated the two germline ends. The CDR3 has 12 residues. CDR3 amino acids: CASSQEEGGYTF. Here the CDR3 DNA reads TGCGCCAGCAGCCAAGAAGAGGGAGGCTACACCTTC.

The rearrangement joins TRBV10-3 to TRBJ1-2; a possible D gene is TRBD1 (5 bases). In germline, CDR1 is ENHRY, CDR2 SYGVKD. The ends were cut back, 7 bases at V and 4 bases at J, with 16 bases in the middle. CDR3 length equals 14 residues. The CDR3 here is CAINNLDRRYGYTF. In DNA form, the CDR3 reads TGTGCCATCAATAATCTCGACAGACGCTATGGCTACACCTTC.

The chain links TRBV29-1 to TRBJ1-5; D is ambiguous. V was trimmed by 6 bases and J by 7 bases, leaving 16 bases between them. Germline V CDR1 and CDR2: SQVTM, ANQGSEA. CDR3 length: 13 residues. The CDR3 DNA follows: TGCAGCGTGGGGTCAGCGGAGGGACAGCCCCAGCATTTT. Protein sequence: CSVGSAEGQPQHF. Drawing the rest from reference TRBV29-1 and TRBJ1-5, the complete variable domain is SAVISQKPSRDICQRGTSLTIQCQVDSQVTMMFWYRQQPGQSLTLIATANQGSEATYESGFVIDKFPISRPNLTFSTLTVSNMSPEDSSIYLCSVGSAEGQPQHFGDGTRLSIL.

This clone was observed a few times. This sequence joins TRBV30 and TRBJ2-3, with D perhaps matching TRBD2 (7 bases). Germline CDR1 reads GTSNPN; CDR2 reads SVGIG (reference sequence). V lost 1 base and J lost 3, with 11 bases in between. The CDR3 runs 14 residues. CDR3 bases: TGTGCCTGGAGTGAGGGGGGGGGAACAGATACGCAGTATTTT. Translated: CAWSEGGGTDTQYF. Drawing the rest from reference TRBV30 and TRBJ2-3, the complete variable domain is SQTIHQWPATLVQPVGSPLSLECTVEGTSNPNLYWYRQAAGRGLQLLFYSVGIGQISSEVPQNLSASRPQDRQFILSSKKLLLSDSGFYLCAWSEGGGTDTQYFGPGTRLTVL.

The chain recombines TRBV6-5 with TRBJ2-6; D is possibly TRBD1 (5 bases). CDR1 and CDR2 from the germline V gene are MNHEY and SVGAGI. This CDR3 is built from 14 residues. Trimming took 8 bases from V and 0 from J, leaving 8 bases between them. The CDR3 DNA follows: TGTGCCAGCCCTGGACACTCTGGGGCCAACGTCCTGACTTTC. It yields the protein CASPGHSGANVLTF.

Comments on this clone: Other DNA sequences in this sample translate to the same CDR3. The chain is built from TRBV5-1 and TRBJ2-1; 11 bases are shared with TRBD2. Per the germline V gene, CDR1 is SGHRS and CDR2 is YFSETQ. Trimming removed 4 bases from V and 2 bases from J; junction bases left unmatched: 2. The CDR3 loop spans 15 amino acids. DNA for the CDR3: TGCGCCAGCAGCCCGGGACTAGCGGCCTACAATGAGCAGTTCTTC. Its translation: CASSPGLAAYNEQFF. The full variable domain, its missing parts supplied by reference TRBV5-1 and TRBJ2-1, is KAGVTQTPRYLIKTRGQQVTLSCSPISGHRSVSWYQQTPGQGLQFLFEYFSETQRNKGNFPGRFSGRQFSNSRSEMNVSTLELGDSALYLCASSPGLAAYNEQFFGPGTRLTVL.

This clone was recorded once. The chain carries TRBV29-1 and TRBJ2-7, with 9 positions matching TRBD2. The CDR3 is made up of 13 amino acids. Germline assignment: CDR1 SQVTM and CDR2 ANQGSEA. V lost 4 bases and J lost 2; bases outside the gene matches: 3. The CDR3 nucleotides read TGCAGCGTTGGGCGGGGGGGGCCCTACGAGCAGTACTTC. It specifies CSVGRGGPYEQYF.

A few counts support this clone. This sequence joins TRBV6-5 and TRBJ1-1; D not certain. The CDR3 contains 13 residues. CDR1 and CDR2 (germline): MNHEY, SVGAGI. V lost 6 bases, J lost 7 bases, and 15 bases lay in between. The CDR3 DNA reads as TGTGCCAGCAGGAAAACCGCCGGCGGTGAAGCTTTCTTT. This sequence encodes CASRKTAGGEAFF.

The CDR3 DNA follows: TGTGCCACCGGACAGGACACAGGGAGGCCCCAGCATTTT. It yields the protein CATGQDTGRPQHF. This chain joins TRBV15 and TRBJ1-5; TRBD1 matches 7 bases. There are 13 residues in the CDR3. With 8 bases clipped from V and 9 bases from J, the junction kept 10 bases outside the gene matches. In germline, CDR1 is LNHNV, CDR2 YYDKDF (reference sequence).

This clone was counted a single time. This chain connects TRBV7-8 to TRBJ2-7; D gene ambiguous. CDR1 and CDR2 from the germline V gene are SGHVS and FQNEAQ. The CDR3 is 15 amino acids. The germline V and J ends were trimmed by 1 base and 0 bases, with 10 bases remaining between them. The CDR3 nucleotides read TGTGCCAGCAGCTTAGGAATAGTGAGCTCCTACGAGCAGTACTTC. As protein: CASSLGIVSSYEQYF.

The V gene is TRBV11-2, the J gene TRBJ1-5, with 10 bases aligning to TRBD1. The CDR3 is 14 amino acids. V lost 3 bases and J lost 5; bases outside the gene matches: 1. CDR1 SGHAT and CDR2 FQNNGV come from the germline V gene. The CDR3: CASSFGTGDQPQHF. The CDR3 DNA follows: TGTGCCAGCAGCTTTGGGACAGGGGATCAGCCCCAGCATTTT.

The genes are TRBV4-1 and TRBJ1-4; a weak D match, TRBD1 (5 bases). The V and J ends lost 3 bases and 8 bases respectively, with 16 bases between them. The CDR3 covers 15 residues. In germline, CDR1 is MGHRA, CDR2 YSYEKL. For the CDR3, the DNA is TGCGCCAGCAGCCACGCCTGGGCAGGGAACGAAAAACTGTTTTTT. Encoded protein: CASSHAWAGNEKLFF.

The rearrangement uses TRBV7-9 and TRBJ1-1; no firm D call. Trimming took 0 bases from V and 7 from J, leaving 12 bases between them. Per germline, CDR1 SEHNR and CDR2 FQNEAQ (reference sequence). CDR3 length: 14 amino acids. In nucleotides, the CDR3 is TGTGCCAGCAGCTTAGCGGCGGTTAAATTTGAAGCTTTCTTT. It yields the protein CASSLAAVKFEAFF.

This chain links TRBV11-2 with TRBJ2-1; 8 bases are shared with TRBD1. The trim removed 4 bases at V and 0 bases at J, leaving 5 bases unmatched. In germline, CDR1 is SGHAT, CDR2 FQNNGV. This CDR3 contains 16 residues. CDR3 nucleotides: TGTGCCAGCAGCTCACGACAGGGGAGCTCCTACAATGAGCAGTTCTTC. Its translation is CASSSRQGSSYNEQFF.

The rearrangement links TRBV7-6 to TRBJ1-2; D may be TRBD1 (6 bases). Germline loops: CDR1 SGHVS, CDR2 FNYEAQ. V lost 5 bases, J lost 1 base, and 11 bases lay in between. This CDR3 region has 14 residues. CDR3 protein: CASSPKDSNYGYTF. CDR3 nucleotides: TGTGCCAGCAGCCCTAAGGACAGTAACTATGGCTACACCTTC.

This chain links TRBV4-3 with TRBJ1-3, with D possibly TRBD1 on 6 matching bases. The CDR3 is 15 residues long. Germline-derived CDR1 and CDR2 are LGHNA and YSLEER. V lost 4 bases to trimming and J lost 0 bases, with 10 bases between them. DNA of the CDR3: TGCGCCAGCAGCCCCCGGACAGACTCTGGAAACACCATATATTTT. It translates to CASSPRTDSGNTIYF.

V and J are TRBV6-6 and TRBJ2-7; 10 bases line up with TRBD1. The germline CDR1 and CDR2 sequences are MNHNY and SVGAGI (reference sequence). The CDR3 has 14 residues. J was trimmed by 2 bases and V by 6 bases; bases with no gene match: 4. CDR3 amino acids: CASRPGQGAYEQYF. Written as DNA, the CDR3 is TGTGCCAGCAGACCCGGACAGGGGGCCTACGAGCAGTACTTC.

The genes are TRBV11-2 and TRBJ2-7; TRBD1 matches at 10 bases. Germline loops: CDR1 SGHAT, CDR2 FQNNGV. This CDR3 spans 15 amino acids. J lost 1 base, V lost 5 bases, and 5 bases had no gene match. The CDR3 bases are TGTGCCAGCAGCCAACCGGGACAGGGGTCCTACGAGCAGTACTTC. Translation: CASSQPGQGSYEQYF.

This sequence joins TRBV5-6 and TRBJ2-3; D uncertain. V dropped 5 bases and J dropped 2 bases, with 9 bases sitting between them. The CDR3 spans 13 residues. Looked up from germline, CDR1 is SGHDT and CDR2 is YYEEEE. Here the CDR3 reads CASSEALTDTQYF. The DNA of the CDR3 is TGTGCCAGCAGTGAGGCCCTCACAGATACGCAGTATTTT.

The genes are TRBV7-9 and TRBJ2-7, with TRBD1 matching 7 bases. The CDR3 is 14 residues long. The V and J ends lost 5 bases and 2 bases, in that order; junction bases with no gene match: 6. Germline assignment: CDR1 SEHNR and CDR2 FQNEAQ (reference sequence). The CDR3 DNA reads TGTGCCAGCAGCATTGAGACAGGGCCCTACGAGCAGTACTTC. This gives the protein CASSIETGPYEQYF.

The rearrangement uses TRBV6-1 and TRBJ2-3; D is ambiguous. There are 13 residues in the CDR3. Trimming pared 5 bases from V and 1 base from J, leaving 7 bases between. The V gene's germline CDR1 is MNHNS and CDR2 SASEGT. CDR3 coding DNA: TGTGCCAGCAGTCTAGAGCGCACAGATACGCAGTATTTT. It codes for CASSLERTDTQYF.

This clone was seen more than once but under ten times. The chain is built from TRBV2 and TRBJ1-4, with D perhaps TRBD1 (5 bases). Germline V CDR1 and CDR2: SNHLY, FYNNEI. The V and J ends lost 7 bases and 6 bases respectively, with 18 bases between them. The CDR3 consists of 15 residues. The CDR3 sequence: CASKYSGAPDEKLFF. Written as DNA, the CDR3 is TGTGCCAGCAAATACAGCGGGGCTCCGGATGAAAAACTGTTTTTT.

The CDR3 loop is CASSRGDGGAGELFF. The CDR3, as DNA: TGTGCCAGCTCCCGAGGGGACGGGGGAGCCGGGGAGCTGTTTTTT. The chain recombines TRBV18 with TRBJ2-2, with D possibly matching TRBD2 (6 bases). V lost 6 bases and J lost 6, with 17 bases in between. The CDR3 covers 15 residues. Looked up from germline, CDR1 is KGHSH and CDR2 is LQKENI.

This clone has just one count. This CDR3 reads CASSDRGDSYGYTF. Here the CDR3 DNA reads TGTGCCAGCAGTGACAGGGGGGACAGTTATGGCTACACCTTC. The chain carries TRBV7-9 and TRBJ1-2; 9 bases map to TRBD1. CDR1 and CDR2 (germline): SEHNR, FQNEAQ (reference sequence). This CDR3 comprises 14 residues. Losses at the gene ends were 6 bases for V and 5 bases for J; bases not matched to a gene: 7.

The chain employs TRBV19 and TRBJ1-2; 10 nucleotides agree with TRBD1. This CDR3 is built from 15 residues. V was clipped by 4 bases and J by 2 bases; unmatched bases: 4. Germline V gene lookup returns CDR1 LNHDA and CDR2 SQIVND (reference sequence). The CDR3 nucleotides are TGTGCCAGTAGTACAGACAGGGGGCTAAACTATGGCTACACCTTC. The encoded protein is CASSTDRGLNYGYTF.

V gene TRBV29-1 combines with J gene TRBJ2-1; D is undetermined. In germline, CDR1 is SQVTM, CDR2 ANQGSEA. The CDR3 has 15 residues. V dropped 7 bases and J dropped 0 bases, with 16 bases sitting between them. For the CDR3, the DNA is TGCAGCGGTGCCCAGGCCGACGGCTCCTACAATGAGCAGTTCTTC. Protein: CSGAQADGSYNEQFF.